This T cell receptor (beta chain) was captured by sequencing in a study of blood T cell repertoires in COVID-19. Study in general: From the United States, Italy and Spain came samples of acute and convalescent COVID-19. PBMCs, B-cell-depleted T cells, or T cells were the source of the cDNA or gDNA that made up the material.

Original processing notes: From reference gene primer amplification, estimates of nucleated cell counts were derived. Assay used: immunoSEQ multiplex PCR; TCRdb lists only in-frame clones, some missing. Clone size and V and J calls were adopted from that table, with D and trimming inferred from the DNA. The data hold 150,000 to 200,000 clones, with over 80% observed a single time. CDR1 and CDR2 (germline): SGHTS, YDEGEE. This CDR3 is built from 19 residues. The junction had 10 bases not matched to a gene; V was cut back by 3 bases and J by 0 bases. The sequenced sample consisted of peripheral blood. The receptor was derived from an elderly woman with active or convalescent COVID-19. The chain joins TRBV5-8 to TRBJ2-6; 9 bases agree with TRBD1. The CDR3 nucleotides read TGTGCCAGCAGCTCCCCCTGGACAGGGGATAACTCTGGGGCCAACGTCCTGACTTTC. Translating it yields CASSSPWTGDNSGANVLTF.